This T cell receptor (beta chain) was profiled in a study of blood T cell repertoires in COVID-19. Here immunoSEQ multiplex PCR was the method, and the copy in TCRdb shows in-frame clones only, minus some. The sample lists around 84,000 clones, just under 85% occurring once. CDR1 and CDR2 (germline): MNHEY, SVGAGI. Trimming took 3 bases from V and 0 from J, leaving 9 bases between them. The CDR3 is made up of 15 amino acids. The sequence was collected from a man of 80 years or more with active or convalescent COVID-19. The J gene is TRBJ1-3, the V gene TRBV6-5; a possible D gene is TRBD1 (5 bases). Sequences were obtained from peripheral blood. CDR3 nucleotides: TGTGCCAGCAGTTATGGCAGGGTCTCTGGAAACACCATATATTTT. Translating it yields CASSYGRVSGNTIYF.